The 3 T cell receptor beta chains presented below share a single source sample, sequenced in a study of early T cells in non-severe SARS-CoV-2 infection. TCRdb analysed the 5' RACE reads with MiXCR anew, one entry per CDR3 protein. Among tens of thousands of distinct CDR3 sequences, 12% were seen once, and the ten largest hold approximately 1.1%. The specimen comprised whole blood, sampled at baseline. These receptors were taken from an adult who was a healthcare worker with PCR-confirmed SARS-CoV-2 infection or an uninfected control (not recorded which). The donor label of this sample is uncertain.

This chain links TRBV10-3 with TRBJ1-6; D is unresolved. This CDR3 is built from 13 residues. The ends were cut back, 2 bases at V and 10 bases at J, with 9 bases in the middle. Germline CDR1 ENHRY, CDR2 SYGVKD. In DNA, the CDR3 is TGTGCCATCAGTGAGCCTCTTGTGTCACCCCTCCACTTT. Translating it yields CAISEPLVSPLHF.

The chain couples TRBV24-1 to TRBJ1-1; D not certain. Germline V gene lookup returns CDR1 KGHDR and CDR2 SFDVKD. V was shortened by 5 bases and J by 2 bases, with 8 bases between the two germline ends. The CDR3 runs 13 residues. The CDR3 bases are TGTGCCACCAGTGTGGGTGGTAACACTGAAGCTTTCTTT. Its translation: CATSVGGNTEAFF.

The chain recombines TRBV5-4 with TRBJ2-5; 8 nucleotides match TRBD2. The CDR3 spans 18 residues. From germline, CDR1 is SGHNT and CDR2 YYREEE (reference sequence). Trimming cost V 4 bases and J 0 bases; bases outside gene matches: 14. CDR3: CASSRGQGGGSYQETQYF. CDR3 coding DNA: TGTGCCAGCAGCAGGGGCCAGGGCGGGGGGTCGTACCAAGAGACCCAGTACTTC.